The 21 T cell receptor beta chains presented below share a single source sample, sequenced in a study of blood T cell repertoires in COVID-19. Generated by immunoSEQ multiplex PCR, the TCRdb table keeps only in-frame clones and is missing some. In the table there are more than 300,000 clones, roughly nine tenths of which are singletons. The sample taken for sequencing was PBMCs or T cells enriched from blood (not recorded which). These receptors were taken from a woman in her forties who had been exposed to COVID-19.

The rearrangement uses TRBV11-2 and TRBJ2-7; a weak D match, TRBD1 (5 bases). The CDR3 contains 13 residues. Germline V gives CDR1 SGHAT, CDR2 FQNNGV. Trimming removed 5 bases from V and 3 bases from J, with 11 bases in between. The CDR3 bases are TGTGCCAGCAGCCCAGGGCCCGACTACGAGCAGTACTTC. Protein sequence: CASSPGPDYEQYF.

The V gene is TRBV2, the J gene TRBJ2-7; 7 bases are shared with TRBD1. The CDR3 totals 12 residues. The germline V gene has CDR1 SNHLY and CDR2 FYNNEI. The V and J ends lost 5 bases and 4 bases, in that order; junction bases with no gene match: 2. The CDR3 DNA reads as TGTGCCAGCAGTAGACAGGGTTACGAGCAGTACTTC. Protein product: CASSRQGYEQYF.

The V gene is TRBV9, the J gene TRBJ2-2; weak D call: TRBD2 (5 bases). Trimming stripped 4 bases from V and 4 bases from J, with 17 bases between. CDR3 length: 16 residues. Germline CDR1 SGDLS, CDR2 YYNGEE. DNA for the CDR3: TGTGCCAGCAGCTCCCAAGCAGCGGCAGTCACCGGGGAGCTGTTTTTT. It translates to CASSSQAAAVTGELFF.

The chain uses TRBV10-1 and TRBJ2-3, with D uncertain. The CDR3 extends over 16 amino acids. The germline V gene encodes CDR1 WNHNN and CDR2 SYGVQD (reference sequence). V dropped 4 bases and J dropped 0 bases, with 14 bases sitting between them. CDR3 sequence (DNA): TGCGCCAGCAGTGGGGTCGGGTTTCGTAGCACAGATACGCAGTATTTT. The encoded protein is CASSGVGFRSTDTQYF.

The rearrangement uses TRBV7-9 and TRBJ2-7; D is undetermined. This CDR3 region has 15 residues. V was cut by 3 bases and J by 4 bases, with 16 bases left in between. The germline gives CDR1 SEHNR, CDR2 FQNEAQ (reference sequence). The DNA of the CDR3 is TGTGCCAGCAGCTTCCTCGGAGTTTCTTCGTACGAGCAGTACTTC. Protein sequence: CASSFLGVSSYEQYF.

The chain carries TRBV19 and TRBJ1-2, with D perhaps TRBD1 (5 bases). The CDR3 is 16 residues long. CDR1 is LNHDA, CDR2 SQIVND, per germline (reference sequence). Trimming took off 0 bases at V and 6 bases at J, with 17 bases between the two ends. Here the CDR3 reads CASSIDLGREIHGYTF. The CDR3 nucleotides read TGTGCCAGTAGTATAGATCTGGGACGGGAGATTCATGGCTACACCTTC.

This chain uses TRBV5-4 with TRBJ1-3; possibly TRBD1 for D (5 bases). The germline V gene encodes CDR1 SGHNT and CDR2 YYREEE (reference sequence). The CDR3 has 14 residues. The V gene lost 3 bases and the J gene lost 4 bases, with 11 bases spanning the gap. The CDR3 is CASSWGRGGNTIYF. The DNA of the CDR3 is TGTGCCAGCAGCTGGGGACGGGGGGGAAACACCATATATTTT.

As for this clone: One end of the junction fails to match germline, which may point to a read error. V is TRBV7-7 and J is TRBJ1-3, with D uncertain. The CDR3 extends over 15 amino acids. Germline CDR1 SSHAT, CDR2 FNYEAQ (reference sequence). In DNA, the CDR3 is TGTGCTAGCAGCTTAGCGGCGACTGCTGGAAACACCATATATTTT. It yields the protein CASSLAATAGNTIYF.

This rearrangement joins TRBV15 to TRBJ2-1; 8 bases match TRBD1. After removal of 0 bases from V and 8 bases from J, the junction contained 12 bases not matched to a gene. The CDR3 spans 17 residues. CDR1 and CDR2 from the germline V gene are LNHNV and YYDKDF (reference sequence). As DNA, the CDR3 is TGTGCCACCAGCAGAGATCAGGCAGGGGGCAAGGGGGATGAGCAGTTCTTC. Translated: CATSRDQAGGKGDEQFF.

V is TRBV15 and J is TRBJ2-6, with 7 bases fitting TRBD2. With 1 base clipped from V and 0 bases from J, the junction kept 6 bases outside the gene matches. The CDR3 sequence is 18 residues long. The germline V gene encodes CDR1 LNHNV and CDR2 YYDKDF (reference sequence). The CDR3 sequence is CATSRGAGEPSGANVLTF. CDR3 nucleotides: TGTGCCACCAGCAGAGGGGCGGGGGAACCCTCTGGGGCCAACGTCCTGACTTTC.

This clone was picked up one time. The chain combines TRBV28 with TRBJ1-3; 7 bases are shared with TRBD1. This CDR3 has 13 amino acids. V was pared by 3 bases and J by 6 bases, with 2 bases of the junction left unmatched. Looked up from germline, CDR1 is MDHEN and CDR2 is SYDVKM. The CDR3 is CASSLGQTNTIYF. In DNA, the CDR3 is TGTGCCAGCAGTTTGGGACAGACAAACACCATATATTTT.

V gene TRBV7-6 combines with J gene TRBJ1-1; 7 bases line up with TRBD1. CDR3 length: 13 amino acids. V gave up 5 bases and J gave up 3 bases; unmatched junction bases: 3. Germline-derived CDR1 and CDR2 are SGHVS and FNYEAQ. The CDR3 protein is CASSATGDTEAFF. CDR3 nucleotide sequence: TGTGCCAGCAGCGCTACAGGGGACACTGAAGCTTTCTTT.

The J gene is TRBJ2-1, the V gene TRBV30; D remains unclear. The CDR3 is 12 residues long. From germline, CDR1 is GTSNPN and CDR2 SVGIG (reference sequence). The V and J ends lost 2 bases and 7 bases respectively, with 9 bases between them. CDR3: CAWSPEFNEQFF. CDR3 nucleotide sequence: TGTGCCTGGAGTCCGGAGTTTAATGAGCAGTTCTTC.

The chain uses TRBV7-3 and TRBJ2-1; D possibly corresponds to TRBD2 (5 bases). Germline V lookup: CDR1 SGHTA, CDR2 FQGTGA. The CDR3 has 12 amino acids. Trimming shortened V by 8 bases and J by 5 bases, and 10 bases separated the two germline ends. CDR3 sequence reads: CASGRTDNEQFF. CDR3 bases: TGTGCCAGCGGCCGGACTGACAATGAGCAGTTCTTC. Drawing the rest from reference TRBV7-3 and TRBJ2-1, the complete variable domain is GAGVSQTPSNKVTEKGKYVELRCDPISGHTALYWYRQSLGQGPEFLIYFQGTGAADDSGLPNDRFFAVRPEGSVSTLKIQRTERGDSAVYLCASGRTDNEQFFGPGTRLTVL.

The rearrangement uses TRBV20-1 and TRBJ2-1, with 7 nucleotides matching TRBD1. This CDR3 has 11 amino acids. Germline V gives CDR1 DFQATT, CDR2 SNEGSKA (reference sequence). V gave up 5 bases and J gave up 9 bases; unmatched junction bases: 4. The CDR3 bases are TGCAGTGCTTACAGGGGTGTTGAGCAGTTCTTC. Encoded protein: CSAYRGVEQFF.

J is TRBJ2-3 and V is TRBV7-8; D gene unclear. The germline V gene encodes CDR1 SGHVS and CDR2 FQNEAQ. Between the trimmed V and J ends, which lost 9 bases and 2 bases, there was a span of 15 bases. The CDR3 runs 14 residues. CDR3 sequence reads: CASTHRRDTDTQYF. The CDR3 DNA is TGTGCCAGTACCCACCGGAGAGACACAGATACGCAGTATTTT.

On this clone: A single base separates this from a much larger clone, so it may be a read error. The V call is TRBV15, the J call TRBJ1-5; tentatively, D is TRBD1 (6 bases). The germline V gene has CDR1 LNHNV and CDR2 YYDKDF (reference sequence). The CDR3 covers 13 residues. V dropped 5 bases and J dropped 3 bases, with 8 bases sitting between them. The DNA for the CDR3 is TGTGCCACCAGCGCAGGGGACAATCAGCCCCAGCATTTT. Protein: CATSAGDNQPQHF.

This chain uses TRBV6-4 with TRBJ2-7; D ambiguous. V dropped 4 bases and J dropped 3 bases, with 16 bases sitting between them. CDR3 length: 15 residues. CDR1 is MRHNA, CDR2 SNTAGT, per germline. Written as DNA, the CDR3 is TGTGCCAGCAGTGTAGAGGCAACCGCCATCTACGAGCAGTACTTC. It specifies CASSVEATAIYEQYF.

V and J are TRBV10-2 and TRBJ2-2; 9 positions agree with TRBD2. This CDR3 has 17 amino acids. V shed 3 bases, J shed 2 bases, and the junction held 7 bases outside the gene matches. Germline V lookup: CDR1 WSHSY, CDR2 SAAADI. The CDR3 bases are TGCGCCAGCAGTGAAGGAGCGGGGGGCCCTAACACCGGGGAGCTGTTTTTT. Encoded protein: CASSEGAGGPNTGELFF.

This chain joins TRBV25-1 and TRBJ2-3, with TRBD2 matching over 7 bases. Germline V lookup: CDR1 MGHDK, CDR2 SYGVNS. V lost 10 bases, J lost 1 base, and 5 bases stayed unmatched. This CDR3 is 13 amino acids long. This chain's CDR3 is CATSAGGTDTQYF. CDR3 nucleotides: TGTGCCACCTCCGCGGGGGGCACAGATACGCAGTATTTT.

The V call is TRBV9, the J call TRBJ2-1, with TRBD2 matching over 9 bases. V lost 0 bases to trimming and J lost 6 bases; unmatched junction nucleotides: 7. This CDR3 spans 16 amino acids. CDR1 is SGDLS, CDR2 YYNGEE, per germline. The CDR3 nucleotides read TGTGCCAGCAGCGTAGCCAGCCTAGCGGGGACCAATGAGCAGTTCTTC. Translating it yields CASSVASLAGTNEQFF.